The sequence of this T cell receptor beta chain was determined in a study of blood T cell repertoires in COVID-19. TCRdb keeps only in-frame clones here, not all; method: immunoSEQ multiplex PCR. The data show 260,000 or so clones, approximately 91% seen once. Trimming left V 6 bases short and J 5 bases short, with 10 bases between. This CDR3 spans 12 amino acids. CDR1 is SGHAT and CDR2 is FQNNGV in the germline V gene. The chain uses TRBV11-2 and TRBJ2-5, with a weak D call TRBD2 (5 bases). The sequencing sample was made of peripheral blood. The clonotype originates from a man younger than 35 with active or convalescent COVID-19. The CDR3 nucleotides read TGTGCCAGCAGGAGGGTGGCGGAGACCCAGTACTTC. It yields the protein CASRRVAETQYF.